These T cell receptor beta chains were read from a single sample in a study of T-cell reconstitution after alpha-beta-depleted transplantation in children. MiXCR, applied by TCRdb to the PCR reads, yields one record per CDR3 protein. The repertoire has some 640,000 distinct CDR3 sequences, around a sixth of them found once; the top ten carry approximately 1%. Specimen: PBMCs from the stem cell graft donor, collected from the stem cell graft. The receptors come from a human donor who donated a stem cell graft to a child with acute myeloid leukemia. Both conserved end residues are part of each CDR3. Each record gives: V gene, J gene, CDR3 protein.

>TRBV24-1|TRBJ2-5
CATSEPGARETQYF
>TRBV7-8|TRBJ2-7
CASSLVSGTGLSKQYF
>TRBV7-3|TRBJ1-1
CASSLVSGMNTEAFF
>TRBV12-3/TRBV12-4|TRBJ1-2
CASSSKYDRGVKGYTF
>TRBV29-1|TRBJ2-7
CSADDSYEQYF
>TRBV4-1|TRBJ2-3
CASSQLMMGLAGTDTQYF
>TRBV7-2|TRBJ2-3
CASSSRERSTDTQYF
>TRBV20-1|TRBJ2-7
CSAWLGLAGGQSYEQYF
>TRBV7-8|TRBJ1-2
CASSLYGQEEDGYTF
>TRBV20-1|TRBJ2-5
CSARDRGQVQETQYF
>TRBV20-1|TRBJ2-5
CSASVWEQETQYF
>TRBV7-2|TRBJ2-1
CASSEHQRGWNEQFF
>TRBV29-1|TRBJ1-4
CSGRAANEKLFF
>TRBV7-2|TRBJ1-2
CASSPRVGSTNYGYTF
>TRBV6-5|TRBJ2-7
CASSYSIGGGGYEQYF